A single sample is the source of the 4 T cell receptor beta chains below, sequenced in a study of breast tumors, draining lymph nodes, adjacent tissues. The lymph nodes were axillary draining lymph nodes from breast cancer patients. TCRdb analysed the multiplex PCR reads with MiXCR anew, one entry per CDR3 protein. Found here are 200,000 to 250,000 distinct CDR3 sequences, less than 40% of them singletons; the top ten hold about 3.3%. The source material was axillary lymph node tissue. These receptors came from a female donor with breast cancer. Some clones in this sample may be carry-over from other donors' samples.

This clonotype was observed at least ten times. This chain links TRBV5-1 with TRBJ1-4; no definite D call. CDR1 is SGHRS, CDR2 YFSETQ, per germline. With 5 bases removed from V and 1 base from J, the gap between germline ends came to 9 bases. This CDR3 has 14 amino acids. In DNA form, the CDR3 reads TGCGCCAGCAGTTATGGCGGAACTAATGAAAAACTGTTTTTT. This codes for CASSYGGTNEKLFF.

As regards this clonotype: Germline and junction disagree at one end, which may indicate a read error. DNA of the CDR3: TGCGCCAGCAGCTCTACCGGGACTAGCTCCTACAATGAGCAGTTCTTC. Its protein product is CASSSTGTSSYNEQFF. V and J are TRBV7-9 and TRBJ2-1, with 8 nucleotides matching TRBD2. Germline lookup yields CDR1 SEHNR and CDR2 FQNEAQ (reference sequence). CDR3 size: 16 residues. The variable domain in full, completed from reference TRBV7-9 and TRBJ2-1, reads DTGVSQNPRHKITKRGQNVTFRCDPISEHNRLYWYRQTLGQGPEFLTYFQNEAQLEKSRLLSDRFSAERPKGSFSTLEIQRTEQGDSAMYLCASSSTGTSSYNEQFFGPGTRLTVL.

This clonotype has only a few counts. This chain uses TRBV6-5 with TRBJ2-7, with 12 bases matching TRBD2. This CDR3 comprises 18 residues. The V and J ends lost 0 bases and 2 bases, in that order; junction bases with no gene match: 8. The germline gives CDR1 MNHEY, CDR2 SVGAGI. CDR3 region: CASSYSPPTSGRTYEQYF. CDR3 DNA: TGTGCCAGCAGTTACTCCCCCCCGACTAGCGGGAGAACCTACGAGCAGTACTTC.

This clonotype was seen a few times. J is TRBJ2-7 and V is TRBV27; D remains ambiguous. The germline V and J ends were trimmed by 4 bases and 3 bases, with 19 bases remaining between them. This CDR3 has 16 residues. Germline assignment: CDR1 MNHEY and CDR2 SMNVEV (reference sequence). CDR3: CASSSHRTGGVYEQYF. Here the CDR3 DNA reads TGTGCCAGCAGTTCCCACCGGACGGGTGGAGTCTACGAGCAGTACTTC.